This TCR beta chain was recorded in a study of T cells in localized non-small cell lung cancer. Study-wide findings and caveats: Uninvolved nearby lung showed the greatest T cell clonality, exceeding that found in tumor.

With 5 bases removed from V and 3 bases from J, the gap between germline ends came to 9 bases. Germline CDR1 is SNHLY and CDR2 is FYNNEI. The CDR3 loop spans 13 amino acids. Assay: immunoSEQ multiplex PCR; the TCRdb copy retains only in-frame clones and omits some. The repertoire includes some 90,000 clones, around 90% of them detected once, and about 15% sits in the top ten. With regard to this clone: Its antigen remains unknown.

The chain has TRBV2 and TRBJ2-3, with no clear D. This specimen was peripheral blood, taken before any cancer treatment. This receptor was identified in a man aged 40-75 years with stage I squamous cell lung carcinoma. CDR3 DNA: TGTGCCAGCAGTAAGGAGCGAACAGATACGCAGTATTTT. Amino acids: CASSKERTDTQYF.